This T cell receptor beta chain stems from a study of T-cell reconstitution after alpha-beta-depleted transplantation in children (dated by TCRdb to 2015 to 2016). For the study in its entirety: The study quantitatively tracked T-cell immune reconstitution after TCRalphabeta/CD19-depleted allogeneic hematopoietic cell transplantation in children using TCR repertoire profiling.

Libraries were built with PCR. Reads for this sample came from an Illumina HiSeq 2500. To normalize quantification of the TCRbeta repertoire, the TCR libraries were built with molecular barcoding that relied on unique molecular identifiers. Clones were called with MiXCR by TCRdb after fastp trimmed the public reads at Q25, and only in-frame beta chains were retained. Duplicate CDR3 protein sequences are folded into a single record with the most common DNA and genes. The sample table shows more than 200,000 distinct CDR3 sequences, and about 25% are seen once. The biggest ten clones account for roughly 2.7% of the sample. The sample's treatment or condition label, decoded: allogeneic hematopoietic cell transplantation with graft depleted of TCRalphabeta T cells and CD19 B cells. The children who served as transplant recipients had been given grafts of TCRalphabeta/CD19-depleted allogeneic hematopoietic cells.

Worth noting for this clonotype: Its binding antigen is unknown. Base qualities are missing; no much larger clone stands one base away.

Reading the germline V gene gives CDR1 KGHSH and CDR2 LQKENI. At the junction V is shortened by 0 bases and J by 0 bases, with 9 bases in between. Including cysteine and phenylalanine, the CDR3 has 16 amino acids. Only the CDR3 DNA is retained, 48 bases long and in frame from the first base. Overall study results and their limits: Over the following months the frequencies of hyperexpanded clones went down, and after one year T-cell counts and TCRbeta diversity were mostly credited to newly produced T cells. In some patients, the high TCRbeta diversity seen at day 60 was put down to recipient T cells and intrathymic progenitors that had survived conditioning. The apparently early recovery of alphabetaT-cell counts about two months after transplant reportedly depended on only several hundred rapidly expanded clones that came from non-depleted graft cells.

Sequenced material: PBMCs, taken before TCRalphabeta/CD19-depleted stem cell transplant. The V gene is TRBV18 and the J gene is TRBJ2-1, with the D gene uncertain. The clonotype originates from a girl between 2 and 10 years old with Fanconi anemia, due to receive a stem cell transplant. CDR3 loop: CASSPPNRSSYNEQFF. The DNA sequence is as follows: TGTGCCAGCTCACCACCTAACCGGAGCTCCTACAATGAGCAGTTCTTC.